A selection of T cell receptor beta chains follows, all from one sample in a study of blood T cell repertoires in COVID-19. Assay: immunoSEQ multiplex PCR; the TCRdb copy retains only in-frame clones and omits some. The table records approximately 250,000 clones, around four fifths of them present only once. Sequenced: peripheral blood. The receptors originated from a woman aged 60 to 75 with active or convalescent COVID-19. CDR3s include the opening cysteine and the closing phenylalanine or tryptophan. Fields, in order: V gene, J gene, D gene, clone size, CDR3 DNA, CDR3 protein. The D gene is left open where the match is weak. Part of the rows lack a size; the others show once, few, many or a class for expanded clones.

>TRBV5-4|TRBJ2-5|-|-
TGTGCCAGCAGCCAAGAGGGGGTAGGAGAGACCCAGTACTTC
CASSQEGVGETQYF
>TRBV28|TRBJ1-4|-|-
TGTGCCAGCAGTTTAAGGAGGGGAGGGAATGAAAAACTGTTTTTT
CASSLRRGGNEKLFF
>TRBV6-5|TRBJ2-7|TRBD2|-
TGTGCCAGCAGTTACTCGCCTGGAGCTAGCGGCTACGAGCAGTACTTC
CASSYSPGASGYEQYF
>TRBV7-2|TRBJ2-2|-|-
TGTGCCAGCAGCTCTTACGGGGGGAACACCGGGGAGCTGTTTTTT
CASSSYGGNTGELFF
>TRBV7-9|TRBJ1-1|-|-
TGTGCCAGCAGCTTGACGGGAAACACTGAAGCTTTCTTT
CASSLTGNTEAFF
>TRBV6-1|TRBJ1-1|-|-
TGTGCCAGCAGTGAAACATTCAGGGTCACTGAAGCTTTCTTT
CASSETFRVTEAFF
>TRBV19|TRBJ2-7|-|-
TGTGCCAGTAGTATAGATGGCGGGAAGGGCGAGCAGTACTTC
CASSIDGGKGEQYF
>TRBV6-1|TRBJ1-1|TRBD1|-
TGTGCCAGCAGTGAAGACAGGGGGAAAGCTTTCTTT
CASSEDRGKAFF
>TRBV5-6|TRBJ2-5|-|-
TGTGCCAGCAGCCCCAGGGGCCTCCAAGAGACCCAGTACTTC
CASSPRGLQETQYF
>TRBV5-5|TRBJ2-1|TRBD2|-
TGTGCCAGCAGCTTGTTGGCGAGCGGGGGCAATGAGCAGTTCTTC
CASSLLASGGNEQFF
>TRBV2|TRBJ2-5|-|-
TGTGCCAGTGGGCAGTTTCGGGCTGGGGCGGCCCAGTACTTC
CASGQFRAGAAQYF
>TRBV11-3|TRBJ1-4|TRBD1|few
TGTGCCAGCAGCCCTCAACAGGGGGCGGATGAAAAACTGTTTTTT
CASSPQQGADEKLFF
>TRBV6-1|TRBJ1-4|TRBD1|-
TGTGCCAGCAGTGGATGGGGGACAGGGCCTAATGAAAAACTGTTTTTT
CASSGWGTGPNEKLFF
>TRBV7-2|TRBJ2-7|-|-
TGTGCCAGCAGCTTCGTGGGGGGATACAAGTACTTC
CASSFVGGYKYF
>TRBV5-1|TRBJ2-1|-|-
TGCGCCAGCAGCTTGGCGACTGAACTATTCTCCTACAATGAGCAGTTCTTC
CASSLATELFSYNEQFF
>TRBV18|TRBJ1-4|TRBD1|once
TGTGCCAGCTCAACCTTACAGGGGGCTACTAATGAAAAACTGTTTTTT
CASSTLQGATNEKLFF
>TRBV4-2|TRBJ2-2|TRBD2|-
TGTGCCAGCAGCCCGACCAGACTAGCGTTGGGGGGGGAGCTGTTTTTT
CASSPTRLALGGELFF
>TRBV7-8|TRBJ1-3|-|-
TGTGCCAGCAGCTTAAGCGAATCTGGAAACACCATATATTTT
CASSLSESGNTIYF
>TRBV7-8|TRBJ2-3|TRBD1|-
TGTGCCAGCAGAGATCGGACAGGGCGCGCAGATACGCAGTATTTT
CASRDRTGRADTQYF
>TRBV11-2|TRBJ1-1|TRBD1|-
TGTGCCAGCAGCAAGACAGGGTCCGGAGCCACTGAAGCTTTCTTT
CASSKTGSGATEAFF
>TRBV6-5|TRBJ2-1|TRBD2|-
TGTGCCGTGGCTAGCGGGAGTGCCTCCTACAATGAGCAGTTCTTC
CAVASGSASYNEQFF
>TRBV19|TRBJ1-1|-|-
TGTGCCACCAGGGGCGATAACACTGAAGCTTTCTTT
CATRGDNTEAFF
>TRBV7-9|TRBJ1-6|-|-
TGTGCCAGCAGCGGCGTCGGCGGATTAATCCACTTT
CASSGVGGLIHF
>TRBV2|TRBJ1-1|-|few
TGTGCCAGCAGGGAAACAGGGACTGAAGCTTTCTTT
CASRETGTEAFF
>TRBV25-1|TRBJ1-4|-|-
TGTGCCAGCAGTGATGGGGGGTTTGGTGAAAAACTGTTTTTT
CASSDGGFGEKLFF
>TRBV18|TRBJ2-7|TRBD1|-
TGTGCCAGCTCACCAAGGACAGGGGTGGAGGGTCTACTATACGAGCAGTACTTC
CASSPRTGVEGLLYEQYF
>TRBV5-1|TRBJ1-1|-|-
TGCGCCAGCAGCTTGGGCGGTCTTGAAGCTTTCTTT
CASSLGGLEAFF
>TRBV19|TRBJ1-4|-|-
TGTGCCAGTTCCCAGGGACTGATAAATGAAAAACTGTTTTTT
CASSQGLINEKLFF
>TRBV29-1|TRBJ2-5|-|-
TGCAGCGTAGCTAAGAGCCCCCAAGAGACCCAGTACTTC
CSVAKSPQETQYF
>TRBV3-1/TRBV3-2|TRBJ1-4|TRBD1|few
TGTGCCAGCAGCGAAGTGCAGGGGGCCAATAATGAAAAACTGTTTTTT
CASSEVQGANNEKLFF
>TRBV6-4|TRBJ2-1|TRBD2|few
TGTGCCAGCAGTGACGGACTAGCGGGAAGGGATGAGCAGTTCTTC
CASSDGLAGRDEQFF
>TRBV30|TRBJ1-6|-|-
TGTGCCTGGAGTCTCCGTGGAGCACCCCTCCACTTT
CAWSLRGAPLHF
>TRBV30|TRBJ2-4|-|-
TGTGCCTGGAGTGGAGGCCCACTTAGGATGGGGGGAATAGCCAAAAACATTCAGTACTTC
CAWSGGPLRMGGIAKNIQYF
>TRBV28|TRBJ1-6|TRBD1|-
TGTGCCAGCAGTACCTCGACAGGGTCCCACTCCTATAATTCACCCCTCCACTTT
CASSTSTGSHSYNSPLHF
>TRBV6-6|TRBJ2-5|-|-
TGTGCCAGCAGTTACAGGGGGTCCGGACAAGAGACCCAGTACTTC
CASSYRGSGQETQYF
>TRBV5-1|TRBJ2-5|-|-
TGCGCCAGCAGCTTGGCGAGGGCAGAACAAGAGACCCAGTACTTC
CASSLARAEQETQYF
>TRBV6-2/TRBV6-3|TRBJ2-7|-|-
TGTGCCAGCAGTTATGAGGGACACAAATACTACGAGCAGTACTTC
CASSYEGHKYYEQYF
>TRBV5-1|TRBJ2-2|TRBD1|-
TGCGCCAGCAGCGCACACCGCGTGGCAGGGGGGAACACCGGGGAGCTGTTTTTT
CASSAHRVAGGNTGELFF
>TRBV2|TRBJ2-6|-|-
TGTGCCAGCAGCGTTTTTGGGGCCAACGTCCTGACTTTC
CASSVFGANVLTF
>TRBV11-3|TRBJ2-3|-|-
TGTGCCAGCAGCTTAGACAGGGGCCGCACAGATACGCAGTATTTT
CASSLDRGRTDTQYF
>TRBV28|TRBJ1-2|TRBD1|-
TGTGCCAGCAGTCAGGACAGGGTAATTGGTTGGGACACCTTC
CASSQDRVIGWDTF
>TRBV19|TRBJ1-5|TRBD1|-
TGTGCCAGTAGTTTCGGGACAGGGGCCAATCAGCCCCAGCATTTT
CASSFGTGANQPQHF
>TRBV5-1|TRBJ2-1|-|-
TGCGCCAGCAGGGGGGAGGCCGCCTACAATGAGCAGTTCTTC
CASRGEAAYNEQFF
>TRBV6-6|TRBJ1-4|TRBD1|-
TGTGCCAGCAGTCCCACGACCGGGACAGGGGTTGAAAAACTGTTTTTT
CASSPTTGTGVEKLFF
>TRBV11-2|TRBJ2-3|-|few
TGTGCCAGCAGCTTACCCGGGTCTAGGACAGATACGCAGTATTTT
CASSLPGSRTDTQYF
>TRBV7-2|TRBJ2-7|-|-
TGTGCCAGCAGCTTAGCCAGGGGTGTCGAGTCCTACGAGCAGTACTTC
CASSLARGVESYEQYF
>TRBV2|TRBJ1-1|-|-
TGTGCCAGCAGTGAACAGGCAGGGGACACTGAAGCTTTCTTT
CASSEQAGDTEAFF
>TRBV19|TRBJ2-1|TRBD2|once
TGTGCCAGTACCCAGGGCAGCGGGGGGCCGAGCTCCTACAATGAGCAGTTCTTC
CASTQGSGGPSSYNEQFF
>TRBV19|TRBJ1-1|TRBD1|-
TGTGCCAGTAGTCCCCAAGACACAGGGGGGTTTGAAGCTTTCTTT
CASSPQDTGGFEAFF
>TRBV4-1|TRBJ2-1|-|-
TGCGCCAGCAGCCAACGGCGGTGGGAGGACAATGAGCAGTTCTTC
CASSQRRWEDNEQFF
>TRBV27|TRBJ2-3|-|few
TGTGCCAGCAGTTTAGTTGTAGCAGATACGCAGTATTTT
CASSLVVADTQYF
>TRBV4-2|TRBJ1-2|TRBD1|-
TGTGCCAGCAGCCAAGAATTGACAGGGACCTATGGCTACACCTTC
CASSQELTGTYGYTF
>TRBV7-9|TRBJ1-4|TRBD1|-
TGTGCCAGCAGCCGCCGACAGGGTGGTAATGAAAAACTGTTTTTT
CASSRRQGGNEKLFF
>TRBV19|TRBJ2-2|TRBD1|-
TGTGCCAGCAGGGACAGGGGCTACACCGGGGAGCTGTTTTTT
CASRDRGYTGELFF